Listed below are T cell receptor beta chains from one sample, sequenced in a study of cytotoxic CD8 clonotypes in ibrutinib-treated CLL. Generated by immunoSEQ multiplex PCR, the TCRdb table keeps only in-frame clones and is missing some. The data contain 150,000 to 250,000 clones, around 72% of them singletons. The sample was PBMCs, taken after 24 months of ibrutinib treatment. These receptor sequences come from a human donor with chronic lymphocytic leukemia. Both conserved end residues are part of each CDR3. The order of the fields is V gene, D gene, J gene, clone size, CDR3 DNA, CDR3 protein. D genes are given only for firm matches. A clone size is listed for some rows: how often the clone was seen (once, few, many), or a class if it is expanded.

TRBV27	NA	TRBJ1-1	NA	TGTGCCAGCAGTCCCCCTCCGGGGAGGGGAACTGAAGCTTTCTTT	CASSPPPGRGTEAFF
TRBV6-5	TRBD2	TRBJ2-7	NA	TGTGCCAGCAGCGTTAGCGGGGGACCCTACGAGCAGTACTTC	CASSVSGGPYEQYF
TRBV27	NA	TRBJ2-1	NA	TGTGCCAGCAGTTTATATGGGGCAACCTACAATGAGCAGTTCTTC	CASSLYGATYNEQFF
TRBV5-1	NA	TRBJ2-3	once	TGCGCCAGCAGCTTGTTCCAGCGGGCACAAGATACGCAGTATTTT	CASSLFQRAQDTQYF
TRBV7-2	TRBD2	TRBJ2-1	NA	TGTGCCAGCAGCTCATCTAGCGGGGCCTACAATGAGCAGTTCTTC	CASSSSSGAYNEQFF
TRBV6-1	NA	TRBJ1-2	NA	TGTGCCAGCTCCCGATCGGGGGTTTTTTATGGCTACACCTTC	CASSRSGVFYGYTF
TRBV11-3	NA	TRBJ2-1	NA	TGTGCCAGCAGTCTAGTGAATGAGCAGTTCTTC	CASSLVNEQFF
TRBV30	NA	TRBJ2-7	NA	TGTGCCTGGAGTGTTGGGTCAGGGGACTACGAGCAGTACTTC	CAWSVGSGDYEQYF
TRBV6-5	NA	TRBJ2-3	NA	TGTGCCAGCAGTTACTCCCCTAGCTCAGATACGCAGTATTTT	CASSYSPSSDTQYF
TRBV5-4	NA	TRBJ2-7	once	TGTGCCAGCAGCTTTGGAGTTTACGAGCAGTACTTC	CASSFGVYEQYF
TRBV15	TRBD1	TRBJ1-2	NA	TGTGCCACCAGCAGAGAGTCGGGACAGGGGACTAACTATGGCTACACCTTC	CATSRESGQGTNYGYTF
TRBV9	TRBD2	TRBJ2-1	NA	TGTGCCAGCAGCGGTAGCGGGATTAGCTCCTACAATGAGCAGTTCTTC	CASSGSGISSYNEQFF
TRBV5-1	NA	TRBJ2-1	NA	TGCGCCAGCAGCTCTGCTGACTTTTACAATGAGCAGTTCTTC	CASSSADFYNEQFF
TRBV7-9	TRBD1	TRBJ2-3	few	TGTGCCAGCAGCTCACAGGGGAAGGCAGATACGCAGTATTTT	CASSSQGKADTQYF
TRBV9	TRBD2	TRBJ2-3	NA	TGTGCCAGCAGCGTAGGGGGTAGCGGGAGCACAGATACGCAGTATTTT	CASSVGGSGSTDTQYF
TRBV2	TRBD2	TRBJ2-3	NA	TGTGCCAGGGGACTAGGCGGCACAGATACGCAGTATTTT	CARGLGGTDTQYF
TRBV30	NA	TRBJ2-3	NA	TGTGCCTGGAGTATTGGACACAGCACAGATACGCAGTATTTT	CAWSIGHSTDTQYF
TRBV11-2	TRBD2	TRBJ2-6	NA	TGTGCCAGCAGCTTAGACCCTTCTGGGACTAGCGGCGCTGGGGCCAACGTCCTGACTTTC	CASSLDPSGTSGAGANVLTF
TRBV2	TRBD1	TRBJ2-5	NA	TGTGCCAGCAGTGGGACCAGGGACAGGGTATTCCAAGAGACCCAGTACTTC	CASSGTRDRVFQETQYF
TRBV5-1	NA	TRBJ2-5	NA	TGCGCCAGCAGCTTGGGGGGGCTGTCAGGAGAGACCCAGTACTTC	CASSLGGLSGETQYF
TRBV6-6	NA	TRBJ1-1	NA	TGTGCCAGCAGTTACACCCAACGCACTGAAGCTTTCTTT	CASSYTQRTEAFF
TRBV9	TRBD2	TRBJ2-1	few	TGTGCCAGCAGCCCCTCCAGGGAGGGATGGAATGAGCAGTTCTTC	CASSPSREGWNEQFF
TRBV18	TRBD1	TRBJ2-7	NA	TGTGCCAGCTCACCAGAAGGACAGGGGGCAGGATACGAGCAGTACTTC	CASSPEGQGAGYEQYF
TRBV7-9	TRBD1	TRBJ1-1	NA	TGTGCCAGCACCAAGACAGGGGACGACACTGAAGCTTTCTTT	CASTKTGDDTEAFF
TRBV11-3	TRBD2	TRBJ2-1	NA	TGTGCCAGCAGCCCAGGACTAGCGGGAGGGAATGAGCAGTTCTTC	CASSPGLAGGNEQFF
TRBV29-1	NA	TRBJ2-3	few	TGCAGCGCCTCGCCAAGCACAAAGGGCGGTACGCAGTATTTT	CSASPSTKGGTQYF
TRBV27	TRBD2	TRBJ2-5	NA	TGTGCCAGCAGTTCCCAACTAGCGGGAGGCTTAGAGACCCAGTACTTC	CASSSQLAGGLETQYF
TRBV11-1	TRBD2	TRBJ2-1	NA	TGTGCCAGCAGCTTAACTAGCGGGTATGTACCCAATGAGCAGTTCTTC	CASSLTSGYVPNEQFF
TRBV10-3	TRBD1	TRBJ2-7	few	TGTGCCATCAGTGAGGGTCTCCCGGGACAGGGAGGGGAGCAGTACTTC	CAISEGLPGQGGEQYF
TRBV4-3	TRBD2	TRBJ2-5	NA	TGCGCCAGCACCCTTAAACTAGCGGGAGGCCAAGAGACCCAGTACTTC	CASTLKLAGGQETQYF
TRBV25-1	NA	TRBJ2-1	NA	TGTGCCAGCAGTGAAAACTACGGCCAGCAGTTCTTC	CASSENYGQQFF
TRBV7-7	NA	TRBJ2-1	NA	TGTGCCAGCAGCTTAATGCGCGGCAATGAGCAGTTCTTC	CASSLMRGNEQFF
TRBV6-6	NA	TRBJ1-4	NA	TGTGCCAGCAGTTCAGTCGACAGGTTTAATGAAAAACTGTTTTTT	CASSSVDRFNEKLFF
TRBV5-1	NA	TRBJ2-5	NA	TGCGCCAGCAGCGGCGGGACTCCAAGGGAGACCCAGTACTTC	CASSGGTPRETQYF
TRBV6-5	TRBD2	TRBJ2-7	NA	TGTGCCAGCAGTTACTCGTCGGGAGGAGGATACGAGCAGTACTTC	CASSYSSGGGYEQYF
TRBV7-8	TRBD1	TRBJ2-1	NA	TGTGCCAGCAGCGCCGACAGGGGCTACAATGAGCAGTTCTTC	CASSADRGYNEQFF
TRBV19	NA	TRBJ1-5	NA	TGTGCCACCCATATTGGGTCCGGGCCTCGACGGAATCAGCCCCAGCATTTT	CATHIGSGPRRNQPQHF
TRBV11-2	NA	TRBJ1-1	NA	TGTGCCAGCAGCCTTTTCCGTGAAGCTTTCTTT	CASSLFREAFF
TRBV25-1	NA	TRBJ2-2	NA	TGTGCCAGCAGTGAGAGCTCGCCCAACACCGGGGAGCTGTTTTTT	CASSESSPNTGELFF
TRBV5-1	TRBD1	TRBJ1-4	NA	TGCGCCAGCAGCCTCCGGGACAGGGAAGAAAAACTGTTTTTT	CASSLRDREEKLFF
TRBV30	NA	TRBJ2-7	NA	TGTGCCGGACAAGTCGGCACATCCGTTATCTACGAGCAGTACTTC	CAGQVGTSVIYEQYF
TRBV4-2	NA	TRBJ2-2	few	TGTGCCAGCAGCCAAGTTATGACGAGTGTGGGAGTACCCGGGGAGCTGTTTTTT	CASSQVMTSVGVPGELFF
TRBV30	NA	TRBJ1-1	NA	TGTGCCTGGAGAGAGCGGGTTTGGAACACTGAAGCTTTCTTT	CAWRERVWNTEAFF
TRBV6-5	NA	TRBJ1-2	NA	TGTGCCAGCAGTTCCCCGGGACAAACCTTCTATGGCTACACCTTC	CASSSPGQTFYGYTF
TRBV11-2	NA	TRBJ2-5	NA	TGTGCCAGCAGCTTAATAGTAGCGGATAGGGGGACCCAGTACTTC	CASSLIVADRGTQYF
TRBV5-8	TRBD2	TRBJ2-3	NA	TGTGCCAGCAGCTTAAAGAGCGGGAGCGGAATAGATACGCAGTATTTT	CASSLKSGSGIDTQYF